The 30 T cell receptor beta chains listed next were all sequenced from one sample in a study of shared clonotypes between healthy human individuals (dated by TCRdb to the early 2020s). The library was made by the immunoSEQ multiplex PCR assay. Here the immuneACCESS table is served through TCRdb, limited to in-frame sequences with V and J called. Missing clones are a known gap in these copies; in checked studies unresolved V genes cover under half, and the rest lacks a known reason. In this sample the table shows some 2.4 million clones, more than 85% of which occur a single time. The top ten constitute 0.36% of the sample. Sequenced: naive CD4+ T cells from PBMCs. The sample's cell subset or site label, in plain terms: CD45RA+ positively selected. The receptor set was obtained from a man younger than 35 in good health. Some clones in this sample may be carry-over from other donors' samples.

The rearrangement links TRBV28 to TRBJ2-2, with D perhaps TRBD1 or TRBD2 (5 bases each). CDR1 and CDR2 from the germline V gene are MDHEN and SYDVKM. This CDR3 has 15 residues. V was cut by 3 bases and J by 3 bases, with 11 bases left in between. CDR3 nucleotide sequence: TGTGCCAGCAGTTTCTATGGGGGACACACCGGGGAGCTGTTTTTT. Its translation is CASSFYGGHTGELFF.

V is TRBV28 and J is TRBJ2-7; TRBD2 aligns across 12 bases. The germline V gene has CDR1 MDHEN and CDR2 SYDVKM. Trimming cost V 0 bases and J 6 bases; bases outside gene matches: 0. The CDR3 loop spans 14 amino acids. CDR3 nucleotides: TGTGCCAGCAGTTTATGGACTAGCGGGAGCGAGCAGTACTTC. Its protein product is CASSLWTSGSEQYF.

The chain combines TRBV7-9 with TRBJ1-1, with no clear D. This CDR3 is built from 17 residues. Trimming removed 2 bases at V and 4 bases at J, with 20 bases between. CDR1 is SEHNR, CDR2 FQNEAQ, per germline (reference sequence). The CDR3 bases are TGTGCCAGCAGCTTATTCGGGCGGGGTGGAGGTGCCACTGAAGCTTTCTTT. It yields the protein CASSLFGRGGGATEAFF.

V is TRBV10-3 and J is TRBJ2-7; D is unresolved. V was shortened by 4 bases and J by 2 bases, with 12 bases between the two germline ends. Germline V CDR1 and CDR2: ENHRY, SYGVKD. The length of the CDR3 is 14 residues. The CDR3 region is CAISVGKVTYEQYF. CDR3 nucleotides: TGTGCCATCAGTGTAGGCAAGGTCACCTACGAGCAGTACTTC.

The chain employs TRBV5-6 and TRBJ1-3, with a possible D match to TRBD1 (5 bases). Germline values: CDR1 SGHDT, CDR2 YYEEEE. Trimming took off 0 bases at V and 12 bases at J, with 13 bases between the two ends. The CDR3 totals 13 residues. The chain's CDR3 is CASSLGVTGGIYF. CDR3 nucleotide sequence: TGTGCCAGCAGCTTGGGTGTGACCGGGGGCATATATTTT.

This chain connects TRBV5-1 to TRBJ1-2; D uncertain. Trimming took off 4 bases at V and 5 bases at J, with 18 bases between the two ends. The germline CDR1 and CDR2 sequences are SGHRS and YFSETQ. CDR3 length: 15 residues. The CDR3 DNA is TGCGCCAGCAGCCACTCGTGGAGTTCGGGGTATGGCTACACCTTC. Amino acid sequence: CASSHSWSSGYGYTF.

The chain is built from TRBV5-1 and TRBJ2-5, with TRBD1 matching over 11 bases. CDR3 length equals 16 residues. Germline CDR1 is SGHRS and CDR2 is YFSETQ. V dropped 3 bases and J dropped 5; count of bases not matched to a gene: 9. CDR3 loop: CASSWARDRGEETQYF. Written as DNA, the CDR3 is TGCGCCAGCAGCTGGGCCCGGGACAGGGGGGAGGAGACCCAGTACTTC.

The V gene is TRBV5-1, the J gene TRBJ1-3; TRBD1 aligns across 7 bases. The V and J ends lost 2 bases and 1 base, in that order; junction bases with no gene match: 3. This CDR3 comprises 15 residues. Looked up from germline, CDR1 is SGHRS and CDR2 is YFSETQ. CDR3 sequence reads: CASSLTGESGNTIYF. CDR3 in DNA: TGCGCCAGCAGCTTAACAGGGGAATCTGGAAACACCATATATTTT.

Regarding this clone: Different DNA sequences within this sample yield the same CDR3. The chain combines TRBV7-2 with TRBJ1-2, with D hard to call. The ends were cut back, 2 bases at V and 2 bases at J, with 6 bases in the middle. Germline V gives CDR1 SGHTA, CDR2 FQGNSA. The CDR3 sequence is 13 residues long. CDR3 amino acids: CASSLNRNYGYTF. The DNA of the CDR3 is TGTGCCAGCAGCTTAAACCGGAACTATGGCTACACCTTC.

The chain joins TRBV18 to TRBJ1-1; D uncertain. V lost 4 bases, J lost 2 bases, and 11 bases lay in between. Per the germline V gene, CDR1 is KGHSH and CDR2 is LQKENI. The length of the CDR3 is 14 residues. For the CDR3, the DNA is TGTGCCAGCTCACGCGGGCCAATAAACACTGAAGCTTTCTTT. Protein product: CASSRGPINTEAFF.

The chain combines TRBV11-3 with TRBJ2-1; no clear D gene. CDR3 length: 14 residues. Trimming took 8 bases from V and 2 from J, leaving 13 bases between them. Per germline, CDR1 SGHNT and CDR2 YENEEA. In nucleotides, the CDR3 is TGTGCCAGCTCCGGTGTTAACCCCTACAATGAGCAGTTCTTC. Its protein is CASSGVNPYNEQFF.

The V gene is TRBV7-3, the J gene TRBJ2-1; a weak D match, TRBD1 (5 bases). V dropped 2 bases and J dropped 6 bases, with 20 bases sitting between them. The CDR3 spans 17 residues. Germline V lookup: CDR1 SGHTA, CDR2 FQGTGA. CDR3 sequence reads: CASSLAGSLGMGNEQFF. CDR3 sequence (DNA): TGTGCCAGCAGCTTAGCAGGGTCCCTGGGCATGGGCAATGAGCAGTTCTTC. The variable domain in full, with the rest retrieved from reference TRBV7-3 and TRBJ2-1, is GAGVSQTPSNKVTEKGKYVELRCDPISGHTALYWYRQSLGQGPEFLIYFQGTGAADDSGLPNDRFFAVRPEGSVSTLKIQRTERGDSAVYLCASSLAGSLGMGNEQFFGPGTRLTVL.

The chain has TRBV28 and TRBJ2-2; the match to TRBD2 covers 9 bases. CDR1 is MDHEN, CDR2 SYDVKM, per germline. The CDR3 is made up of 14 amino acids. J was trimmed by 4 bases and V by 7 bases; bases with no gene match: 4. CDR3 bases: TGTGCCAGCACCCTAGCGGGAATCACCGGGGAGCTGTTTTTT. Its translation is CASTLAGITGELFF. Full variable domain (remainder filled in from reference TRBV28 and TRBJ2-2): DVKVTQSSRYLVKRTGEKVFLECVQDMDHENMFWYRQDPGLGLRLIYFSYDVKMKEKGDIPEGYSVSREKKERFSLILESASTNQTSMYLCASTLAGITGELFFGEGSRLTVL.

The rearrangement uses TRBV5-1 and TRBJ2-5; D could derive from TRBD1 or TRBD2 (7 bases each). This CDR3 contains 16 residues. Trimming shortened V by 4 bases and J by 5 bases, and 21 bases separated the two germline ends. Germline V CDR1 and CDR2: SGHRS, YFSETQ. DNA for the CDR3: TGCGCCAGCAGCGCATTCAGGGAGGGGGCCGGGGAGACCCAGTACTTC. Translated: CASSAFREGAGETQYF.

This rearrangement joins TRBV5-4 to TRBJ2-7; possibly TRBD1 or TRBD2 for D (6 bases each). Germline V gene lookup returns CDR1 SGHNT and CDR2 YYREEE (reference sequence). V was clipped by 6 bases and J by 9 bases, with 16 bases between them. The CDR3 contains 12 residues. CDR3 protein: CASTRAGEVQYF. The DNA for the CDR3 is TGTGCCAGCACACGGGCAGGGGAGGTGCAGTACTTC.

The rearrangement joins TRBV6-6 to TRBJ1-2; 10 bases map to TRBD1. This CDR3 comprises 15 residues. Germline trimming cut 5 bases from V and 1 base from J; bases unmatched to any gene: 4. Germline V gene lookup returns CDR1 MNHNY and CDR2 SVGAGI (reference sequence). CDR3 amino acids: CASSNRDRGNYGYTF. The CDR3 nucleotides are TGTGCCAGCAGTAATCGGGACAGGGGTAACTATGGCTACACCTTC.

CDR3 amino acids: CASSPGWGGQPQHF. The CDR3 nucleotides are TGTGCCAGCTCACCGGGTTGGGGCGGTCAGCCCCAGCATTTT. The chain recombines TRBV18 with TRBJ1-5; the D gene is possibly TRBD1 (5 bases). The CDR3 is 14 amino acids. The germline CDR1 and CDR2 sequences are KGHSH and LQKENI. With 3 bases removed from V and 6 bases from J, the gap between germline ends came to 12 bases.

This CDR3 reads CASSEGPGGGNTEAFF. As DNA, the CDR3 is TGTGCCAGCAGTGAGGGCCCGGGTGGGGGTAACACTGAAGCTTTCTTT. The chain couples TRBV25-1 to TRBJ1-1; weak D call: TRBD1 (5 bases). This CDR3 region has 16 residues. Per germline, CDR1 MGHDK and CDR2 SYGVNS. The ends were cut back, 3 bases at V and 2 bases at J, with 16 bases in the middle.

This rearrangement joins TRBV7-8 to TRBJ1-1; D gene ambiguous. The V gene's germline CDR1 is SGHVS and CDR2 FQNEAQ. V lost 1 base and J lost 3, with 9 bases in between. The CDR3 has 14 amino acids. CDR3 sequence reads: CASSLEFGYTEAFF. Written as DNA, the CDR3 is TGTGCCAGCAGCTTAGAGTTTGGCTACACTGAAGCTTTCTTT.

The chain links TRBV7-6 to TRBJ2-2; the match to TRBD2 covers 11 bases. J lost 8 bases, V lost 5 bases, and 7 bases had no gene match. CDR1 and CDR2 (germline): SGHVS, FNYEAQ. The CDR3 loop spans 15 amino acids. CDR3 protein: CASSGLAGGRGELFF. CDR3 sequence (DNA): TGTGCCAGCAGCGGGCTAGCGGGAGGACGGGGGGAGCTGTTTTTT.

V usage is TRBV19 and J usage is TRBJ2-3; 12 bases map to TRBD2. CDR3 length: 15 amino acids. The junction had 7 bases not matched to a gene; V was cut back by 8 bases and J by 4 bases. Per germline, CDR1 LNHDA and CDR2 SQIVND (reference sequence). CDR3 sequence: CASRRLAGAADTQYF. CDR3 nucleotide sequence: TGTGCCAGTCGACGACTAGCGGGGGCGGCAGATACGCAGTATTTT.

This CDR3 reads CASSISGRGAYNEQFF. The CDR3 region has the DNA TGTGCCAGCAGCATTAGCGGGAGGGGGGCCTACAATGAGCAGTTCTTC. The chain joins TRBV5-5 to TRBJ2-1; 11 positions match TRBD2. V was clipped by 4 bases and J by 2 bases; unmatched bases: 5. CDR3 length equals 16 residues. From germline, CDR1 is SGHKS and CDR2 YYEKEE (reference sequence). The full variable domain, in which reference TRBV5-5 and TRBJ2-1 provide the parts outside the CDR3, is DAGVTQSPTHLIKTRGQQVTLRCSPISGHKSVSWYQQVLGQGPQFIFQYYEKEERGRGNFPDRFSARQFPNYSSELNVNALLLGDSALYLCASSISGRGAYNEQFFGPGTRLTVL.

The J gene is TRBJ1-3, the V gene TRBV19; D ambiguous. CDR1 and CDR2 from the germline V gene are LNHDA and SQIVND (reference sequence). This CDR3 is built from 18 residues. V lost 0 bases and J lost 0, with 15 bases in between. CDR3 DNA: TGTGCCAGTAGTATAGATGATCGGCAGTCCCGCTCTGGAAACACCATATATTTT. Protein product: CASSIDDRQSRSGNTIYF.

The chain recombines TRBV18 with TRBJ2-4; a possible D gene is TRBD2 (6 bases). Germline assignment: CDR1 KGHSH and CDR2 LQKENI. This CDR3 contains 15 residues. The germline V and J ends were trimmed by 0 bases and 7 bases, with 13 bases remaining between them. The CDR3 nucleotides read TGTGCCAGCTCACCACCGCTCGGGAGTCGGAACATTCAGTACTTC. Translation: CASSPPLGSRNIQYF.

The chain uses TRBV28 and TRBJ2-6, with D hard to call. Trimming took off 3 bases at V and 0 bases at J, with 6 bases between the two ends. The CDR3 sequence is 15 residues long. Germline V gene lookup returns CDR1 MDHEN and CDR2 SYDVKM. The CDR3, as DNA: TGTGCCAGCAGTTTTCCTGGCTCTGGGGCCAACGTCCTGACTTTC. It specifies CASSFPGSGANVLTF.

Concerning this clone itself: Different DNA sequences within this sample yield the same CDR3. As DNA, the CDR3 is TGCGCCAGCAGCTTTACTAGCGGTAACTACGAGCAGTACTTC. Its protein is CASSFTSGNYEQYF. The gene calls are TRBV5-1 and TRBJ2-7; 8 positions match TRBD2. Germline V gene sequence: CDR1 SGHRS, CDR2 YFSETQ. CDR3 size: 14 residues. V trimming: 2 bases; J trimming: 3 bases; junction bases outside the gene matches: 4. The variable domain in full, with the rest retrieved from reference TRBV5-1 and TRBJ2-7, is KAGVTQTPRYLIKTRGQQVTLSCSPISGHRSVSWYQQTPGQGLQFLFEYFSETQRNKGNFPGRFSGRQFSNSRSEMNVSTLELGDSALYLCASSFTSGNYEQYFGPGTRLTVT.

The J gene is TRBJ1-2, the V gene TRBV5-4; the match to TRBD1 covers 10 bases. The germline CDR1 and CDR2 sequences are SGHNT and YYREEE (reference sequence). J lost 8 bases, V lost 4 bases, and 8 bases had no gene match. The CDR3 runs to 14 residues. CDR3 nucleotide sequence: TGTGCCAGCAGCGGGGACAGGGGAACGGAGGGCTACACCTTC. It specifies CASSGDRGTEGYTF.

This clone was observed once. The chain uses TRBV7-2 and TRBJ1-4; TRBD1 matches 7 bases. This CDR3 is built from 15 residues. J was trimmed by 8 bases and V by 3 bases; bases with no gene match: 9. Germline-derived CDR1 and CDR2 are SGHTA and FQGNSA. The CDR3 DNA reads TGTGCCAGCAGCTTCCGGCAGGGGGGCGGCGAAAAACTGTTTTTT. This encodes CASSFRQGGGEKLFF.

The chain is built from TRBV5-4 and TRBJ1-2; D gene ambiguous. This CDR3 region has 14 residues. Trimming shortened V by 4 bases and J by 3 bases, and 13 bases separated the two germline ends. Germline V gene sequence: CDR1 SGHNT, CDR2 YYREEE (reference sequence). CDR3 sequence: CASSPGGRDYGYTF. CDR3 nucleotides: TGTGCCAGCAGCCCTGGTGGTCGTGACTATGGCTACACCTTC.

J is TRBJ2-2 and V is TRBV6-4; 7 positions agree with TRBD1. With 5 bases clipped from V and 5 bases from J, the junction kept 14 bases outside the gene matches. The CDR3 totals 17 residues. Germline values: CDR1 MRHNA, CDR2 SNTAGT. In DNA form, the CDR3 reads TGTGCCAGCAGTCCCTATTTCGACAGGGTTAAGACCGGGGAGCTGTTTTTT. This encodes CASSPYFDRVKTGELFF.